The T cell receptor beta chain described here comes from a study of blood T cell repertoires in COVID-19. The overall study: The United States, Italy and Spain were the sources of the acute and convalescent COVID-19 samples.

Trimming shortened V by 5 bases and J by 6 bases, and 11 bases separated the two germline ends. CDR1 SGHTA and CDR2 FQGNSA come from the germline V gene. CDR3 size: 12 residues. In its sample, this clone was seen a few times. Method: immunoSEQ multiplex PCR; TCRdb's copy keeps in-frame clones and lacks some. The table has about 270,000 clones, under 90% seen once. The receptor was derived from a young woman with acute or convalescent COVID-19. The sample taken for sequencing was peripheral blood. The rearrangement joins TRBV7-2 to TRBJ2-7; D is undetermined. The CDR3 bases are TGTGCCAGCAGCCCCAGGTTTGCCGAGCAGTACTTC. Its translation is CASSPRFAEQYF.